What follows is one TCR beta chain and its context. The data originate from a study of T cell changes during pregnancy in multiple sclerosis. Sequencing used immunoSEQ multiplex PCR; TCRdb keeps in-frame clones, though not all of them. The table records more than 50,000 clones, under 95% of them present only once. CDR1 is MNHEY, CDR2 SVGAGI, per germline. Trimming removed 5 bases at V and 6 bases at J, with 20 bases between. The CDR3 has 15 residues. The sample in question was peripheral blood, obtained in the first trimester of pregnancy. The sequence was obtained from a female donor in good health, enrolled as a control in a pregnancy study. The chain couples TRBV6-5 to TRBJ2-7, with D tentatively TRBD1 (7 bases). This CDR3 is CASSQSTGRIAEQYF. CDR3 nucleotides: TGTGCCAGCAGTCAGTCGACAGGGAGGATCGCCGAGCAGTACTTC.